A selection of T cell receptor beta chains follows, all from one sample in a study of blood T cell repertoires in COVID-19. The repertoire was sequenced with immunoSEQ multiplex PCR; TCRdb's copy has only in-frame clones and lacks some. The table includes roughly 180,000 clones, just under 85% detected once. The sample consisted of peripheral blood. Receptor source: a man aged 40-49 years who had recovered from COVID-19. The CDR3 runs from the conserved cysteine through the conserved F or W. D genes are given only for firm matches. Clone size is not always given. Where it is, it says once, few, many or a class for expanded clones.

j_call	d_call	v_call	clone_size	cdr3_length	cdr3_nt	cdr3_aa
TRBJ1-2	.	TRBV3-1/TRBV3-2	.	13	TGTGCCAGCAGCCAAGAAGGGGTTTATGGCTACACCTTC	CASSQEGVYGYTF
TRBJ2-1	.	TRBV4-2	.	15	TGTGCCAGCAGCCAAGACCCTAGCACGGACAATGAGCAGTTCTTC	CASSQDPSTDNEQFF
TRBJ2-5	.	TRBV20-1	.	11	TGCAGTGCTCCATCCCCAGAGACCCAGTACTTC	CSAPSPETQYF
TRBJ2-1	.	TRBV7-2	many	11	TGTGCCAGCTTCTGGGCAGGGCATCAGTTCTTC	CASFWAGHQFF
TRBJ2-2	TRBD1	TRBV29-1	.	15	TGCAGCGTGCCCGCCGGGACAGGGGGCTTCGGGGAGCTGTTTTTT	CSVPAGTGGFGELFF
TRBJ2-3	TRBD2	TRBV11-1	.	16	TGTGCCAGCAGCTTAGCACTAGCGGGACGGGGTGATACGCAGTATTTT	CASSLALAGRGDTQYF
TRBJ1-3	TRBD1	TRBV19	.	15	TGTGCCAGTAGTAGGACAGGGACAACTGGAAACACCATATATTTT	CASSRTGTTGNTIYF
TRBJ2-2	TRBD2	TRBV2	.	15	TGTGCCGGATCCCGGGAGGCTAGTTCCCCCGGGGAGCTGTTTTTT	CAGSREASSPGELFF
TRBJ2-7	TRBD2	TRBV6-2/TRBV6-3	.	18	TGTGCCAGCAGTACCCGACTAGCGGGGGGGCCGAGCTCCTACGAGCAGTACTTC	CASSTRLAGGPSSYEQYF
TRBJ1-4	.	TRBV4-1	.	17	TGCGCCAGCAGCCAAGTGGGGAGGCCTTCAACTAATGAAAAACTGTTTTTT	CASSQVGRPSTNEKLFF
TRBJ2-4	TRBD1	TRBV11-3	few	16	TGTGCCAGCAGCTCCGGACAGGGACCGCCTTTGGACATTCAGTACTTC	CASSSGQGPPLDIQYF
TRBJ1-3	.	TRBV7-2	.	18	TGTGCCAGCAGCTTACTGGGCTCCCTTGGGTTCTCTGGAAACACCATATATTTT	CASSLLGSLGFSGNTIYF
TRBJ1-2	TRBD1	TRBV19	once	14	TGTGCCAGTAGTCCCCGCGGACAGGGCTATGGCTACACCTTC	CASSPRGQGYGYTF
TRBJ1-5	.	TRBV7-8	.	12	TGTGCCAGCAGCCACGTGAGTCAGCCCCAGCATTTT	CASSHVSQPQHF
TRBJ2-3	.	TRBV6-4	.	15	TGTGCCAGCAGTGAAAGGCAGGGAGGTGCAGATACGCAGTATTTT	CASSERQGGADTQYF
TRBJ2-5	TRBD2	TRBV27	once	17	TGTGCCAGCAGTTGGCGGGGGAGGAGAACGATCCAAGAGACCCAGTACTTC	CASSWRGRRTIQETQYF
TRBJ1-2	.	TRBV13	.	15	TGTGCCAGCAGCTTAGGCCAACAGGGCTACTATGGCTACACCTTC	CASSLGQQGYYGYTF
TRBJ2-3	TRBD1	TRBV6-4	.	12	TGTGCCAGCAAGGGGGCCCCAGATACGCAGTATTTT	CASKGAPDTQYF
TRBJ1-3	.	TRBV19	.	17	TGTGCCAGTACTTATTTAGCCTCAGAGAGCTCTGGAAACACCATATATTTT	CASTYLASESSGNTIYF
TRBJ1-2	TRBD1	TRBV30	few	14	TGTGCCTGGAGTCCTGGGACAGGGGGGGATGGCTACACCTTC	CAWSPGTGGDGYTF
TRBJ2-3	TRBD2	TRBV5-1	.	16	TGCGCCAGCAGCTTGGTACTAGCGGGAGCCCTAGATACGCAGTATTTT	CASSLVLAGALDTQYF
TRBJ2-5	.	TRBV6-2/TRBV6-3	.	15	TGTGCCAGCAGCAAGAAGAAAGCTAAGGGGGAGACCCAGTACTTC	CASSKKKAKGETQYF
TRBJ2-7	.	TRBV18	.	13	TGTGCCAGCTCAGTGACAGGTCTGGACGAGCAGTACTTC	CASSVTGLDEQYF
TRBJ2-7	.	TRBV19	many	11	TGTGCCAGTAGTTCGAACGACAAGCAGTACTTC	CASSSNDKQYF
TRBJ2-5	TRBD1	TRBV3-1/TRBV3-2	.	14	TGTGCCAGCAGCCCTGGACAGGCGGAAGAGACCCAGTACTTC	CASSPGQAEETQYF
TRBJ2-1	TRBD2	TRBV30	.	16	TGTGCCTGGGGTTTTAAGGGACTAGCGGGGGTCAATGAGCAGTTCTTC	CAWGFKGLAGVNEQFF
TRBJ1-1	.	TRBV19	few	14	TGTGCCAGTACCCTTGTTACGAGGCCTACTGAAGCTTTCTTT	CASTLVTRPTEAFF
TRBJ2-7	TRBD2	TRBV6-5	few	15	TGTGCCAGCAGTTACTCTAGCGGGGGGGCCTACGAGCAGTACTTC	CASSYSSGGAYEQYF
TRBJ1-4	.	TRBV12-1	.	14	TGTGCCAGCAGCTTCCGGGACAGCGATGAAAAACTGTTTTTT	CASSFRDSDEKLFF
TRBJ2-1	.	TRBV7-6	.	17	TGTGCCAGCAGCTTAAGGCTAGCAGGTAGCTCCTACAATGAGCAGTTCTTC	CASSLRLAGSSYNEQFF
TRBJ2-1	TRBD2	TRBV6-2/TRBV6-3	.	16	TGTGCCAGCAGTCATCCTAGCGGGGGGGCGGGCAATGAGCAGTTCTTC	CASSHPSGGAGNEQFF
TRBJ1-6	.	TRBV5-4	.	14	TGTGCCAGCAGCTTGGTAGGGGAAGCTTCACCCCTCCACTTT	CASSLVGEASPLHF
TRBJ2-7	TRBD1	TRBV5-6	few	15	TGTGCCAGCAGCTTGTTGGACAGGGACTCCTACGAGCAGTACTTC	CASSLLDRDSYEQYF
TRBJ2-1	TRBD2	TRBV10-3	.	17	TGTGCCATCAGTGAGTCGATTGGGGGAGGGCCTTACAATGAGCAGTTCTTC	CAISESIGGGPYNEQFF
TRBJ2-1	TRBD2	TRBV28	once	17	TGTGCCAGCAGTTTCTCCCCCCCTAGCGGGAGGGCTGATGAGCAGTTCTTC	CASSFSPPSGRADEQFF
TRBJ1-1	TRBD1	TRBV18	.	15	TGTGCCAGCTCACCACCGGGACAGGGGGTGACTGAAGCTTTCTTT	CASSPPGQGVTEAFF
TRBJ2-1	.	TRBV5-4	.	16	TGTGCCAGCAGCCCCGCGCGGAGACAGGGAGGCAATGAGCAGTTCTTC	CASSPARRQGGNEQFF
TRBJ1-1	.	TRBV7-9	.	12	TGTGCCAGCAGCTTAGCGAGTAGTGAAGCTTTCTTT	CASSLASSEAFF
TRBJ2-5	TRBD2	TRBV19	.	19	TGTGCCAGTAGTCCACTCGGCCTCGGTATAGCGGGGGGACAAGAGACCCAGTACTTC	CASSPLGLGIAGGQETQYF
TRBJ1-5	TRBD1	TRBV2	.	12	TGTGCCAGCAAAGACAGGGGACAGCCCCAGCATTTT	CASKDRGQPQHF
TRBJ2-7	.	TRBV13	.	17	TGTGCCAGCAGCTTAGCCGGGGCGGGGTGGAGCTCCTACGAGCAGTACTTC	CASSLAGAGWSSYEQYF